Listed below are T cell receptor beta chains from one sample, sequenced in a study of blood T cell repertoires in COVID-19. The method was immunoSEQ multiplex PCR; TCRdb's version includes in-frame clones alone and lacks a portion of them. This table holds over 95,000 clones, around 85% found once. Source material: peripheral blood. The source is a woman aged 55-69 years with COVID-19, enrolled during active disease. CDR3s include the opening cysteine and the closing phenylalanine or tryptophan. Fields, in order: J gene, clone size, D gene, V gene, CDR3 protein, CDR3 DNA. The D gene is left open where the match is weak. The size entry is marked missing in some rows and otherwise reads once, few, many or a size class.

TRBJ1-6 . . TRBV19 CASNPQRGSPLHF TGTGCCAGTAACCCCCAAAGGGGTTCACCCCTCCACTTT
TRBJ1-5 . TRBD1 TRBV4-1 CASSQVTGGRQPQHF TGCGCCAGCAGCCAAGTTACAGGGGGGCGGCAGCCCCAGCATTTT
TRBJ2-2 . TRBD2 TRBV19 CASRKRGPSGAAGELFF TGTGCCAGTAGGAAGCGGGGGCCATCGGGGGCGGCCGGGGAGCTGTTTTTT
TRBJ1-6 . . TRBV10-2 CASSEMFSMVRDSPLHF TGCGCCAGCAGTGAGATGTTCTCGATGGTGCGGGATTCACCCCTCCACTTT
TRBJ1-2 . . TRBV19 CASSIWTRDIFASTF TGTGCCAGTAGTATATGGACTCGGGACATATTTGCGTCCACCTTC
TRBJ1-1 . . TRBV5-6 CASSFREGGTEAFF TGTGCCAGCAGCTTCCGGGAGGGCGGCACTGAAGCTTTCTTT
TRBJ2-7 . TRBD1 TRBV29-1 CSAMHGTGPYEQYF TGCAGCGCTATGCATGGGACAGGGCCCTACGAGCAGTACTTC
TRBJ1-1 . . TRBV2 CASSDSPGGTEAFF TGTGCCAGCAGTGATAGCCCGGGTGGGACTGAAGCTTTCTTT
TRBJ2-5 . TRBD1 TRBV5-1 CASSPGQVQETQYF TGCGCCAGCAGCCCAGGACAGGTACAAGAGACCCAGTACTTC
TRBJ2-5 . TRBD2 TRBV29-1 CSVLAGGETQYF TGCAGCGTCCTAGCGGGGGGGGAGACCCAGTACTTC
TRBJ2-4 . . TRBV5-1 CASSLGSQEYGIQYF TGCGCCAGCAGCTTGGGGTCGCAAGAATACGGCATTCAGTACTTC
TRBJ2-1 . . TRBV5-4 CASSFQRYNEQFF TGTGCCAGCAGCTTCCAGCGGTACAATGAGCAGTTCTTC
TRBJ2-4 . . TRBV7-6 CASSHGGVAKNIQYF TGTGCCAGCAGCCATGGCGGGGTAGCCAAAAACATTCAGTACTTC
TRBJ2-5 . . TRBV7-9 CASRREETQYF TGTGCCAGCAGGAGGGAAGAGACCCAGTACTTC
TRBJ2-1 . . TRBV7-9 CASSPPSRNEQFF TGTGCCAGCAGCCCGCCCTCGCGGAATGAGCAGTTCTTC
TRBJ2-7 . . TRBV30 CAWSASVYEQYF TGTGCCTGGAGTGCGTCCGTGTACGAGCAGTACTTC
TRBJ2-2 . TRBD1 TRBV7-8 CASSFRGLNTGELFF TGTGCCAGCAGCTTTAGGGGGCTCAACACCGGGGAGCTGTTTTTT
TRBJ2-3 . TRBD2 TRBV10-3 CAISVYPFRGGTDTQYF TGTGCCATCAGTGTTTACCCCTTCCGGGGGGGCACAGATACGCAGTATTTT
TRBJ1-6 . . TRBV9 CASSVVGVGSPLHF TGTGCCAGCAGCGTAGTCGGGGTGGGATCACCCCTCCACTTT
TRBJ2-3 . . TRBV6-2/TRBV6-3 CASSEEETERAQYF TGTGCCAGCAGTGAGGAAGAGACCGAGAGGGCGCAGTATTTT
TRBJ1-2 . TRBD1 TRBV7-9 CASSLEGQGIYSYGYTF TGTGCCAGCAGCTTAGAGGGACAGGGGATATATTCCTATGGCTACACCTTC
TRBJ1-4 . . TRBV19 CASSITWDSATNEKLFF TGTGCCAGTAGTATAACCTGGGACTCTGCAACTAATGAAAAACTGTTTTTT
TRBJ1-2 . TRBD1 TRBV7-6 CASSPLPGQVPLLYGYTF TGTGCCAGCAGCCCACTGCCGGGACAGGTACCCCTCCTCTATGGCTACACCTTC
TRBJ2-3 . . TRBV28 CACRSVVGPTDTQYF TGTGCCTGCCGGTCGGTGGTTGGTCCCACAGATACGCAGTATTTT
TRBJ1-3 . TRBD1 TRBV30 CAWKQGASGNTIYF TGTGCCTGGAAACAGGGGGCTTCTGGAAACACCATATATTTT
TRBJ2-7 . . TRBV29-1 CSVEADRSYEQYF TGCAGCGTTGAAGCCGACAGGAGCTACGAGCAGTACTTC
TRBJ1-2 . . TRBV5-1 CASSSSSYGYTF TGCGCCAGCAGCTCTTCTTCTTATGGCTACACCTTC
TRBJ1-2 . . TRBV2 CASTVRGHYGYTF TGTGCCAGCACGGTCCGAGGCCACTATGGCTACACCTTC
TRBJ1-1 few . TRBV19 CATSIGGGTMNTEAFF TGTGCCACAAGTATTGGGGGAGGGACGATGAACACTGAAGCTTTCTTT
TRBJ1-1 . . TRBV12-3/TRBV12-4 CASRAYTEAFF TGTGCCAGCAGGGCCTACACTGAAGCTTTCTTT
TRBJ1-2 . TRBD1 TRBV5-6 CASSPGTVNYGYTF TGTGCCAGCAGCCCGGGGACAGTTAACTATGGCTACACCTTC
TRBJ1-1 medium-sized . TRBV14 CASSPSWATEAFF TGTGCCAGCAGCCCGAGTTGGGCCACTGAAGCTTTCTTT
TRBJ2-5 once TRBD1 TRBV7-8 CASSLTVGDSGGETQYF TGTGCCAGCAGCTTAACCGTCGGGGACAGCGGAGGAGAGACCCAGTACTTC
TRBJ1-2 . . TRBV30 CAWKQGFGYTF TGTGCCTGGAAACAGGGATTTGGCTACACCTTC
TRBJ1-1 . TRBD1 TRBV10-3 CATNSGTGGGNTEAFF TGTGCCACCAATTCCGGGACAGGGGGAGGGAACACTGAAGCTTTCTTT
TRBJ2-2 . . TRBV2 CASTGRGNTGELFF TGTGCCAGCACAGGACGGGGGAACACCGGGGAGCTGTTTTTT
TRBJ2-3 . . TRBV29-1 CSVEDQGNTDTQYF TGCAGCGTTGAAGACCAGGGAAACACAGATACGCAGTATTTT
TRBJ2-7 . TRBD1 TRBV7-3 CASSVADRGSEQYF TGTGCCAGCAGCGTCGCGGACAGGGGGTCCGAGCAGTACTTC
TRBJ1-1 . TRBD1 TRBV18 CASSPTGDDTEAFF TGTGCCAGCTCACCTACAGGGGACGACACTGAAGCTTTCTTT
TRBJ2-1 . TRBD2 TRBV9 CASSASGRNNEQFF TGTGCCAGCAGCGCTAGCGGGCGAAACAATGAGCAGTTCTTC
TRBJ1-1 . . TRBV5-1 CASSLEAGALGTEAFF TGCGCCAGCAGCTTGGAGGCAGGGGCCTTAGGTACTGAAGCTTTCTTT
TRBJ1-5 . . TRBV3-1/TRBV3-2 CASSQDWGDQPQHF TGTGCCAGCAGCCAAGATTGGGGAGATCAGCCCCAGCATTTT
TRBJ2-5 . . TRBV27 CASSLNGLQLGETQYF TGTGCCAGCAGTTTAAACGGACTCCAGCTAGGAGAGACCCAGTACTTC
TRBJ2-7 . TRBD1 TRBV5-1 CASSVDRGVYEQYF TGCGCCAGCAGCGTGGACAGGGGGGTATACGAGCAGTACTTC
TRBJ2-1 . . TRBV5-1 CASSPFEGALMVTEQFF TGCGCCAGCAGCCCCTTCGAGGGTGCCCTAATGGTAACGGAGCAGTTCTTC
TRBJ2-1 . TRBD1 TRBV27 CASSLAGTGVSYNEQFF TGTGCCAGCAGTTTAGCCGGGACAGGGGTCTCCTACAATGAGCAGTTCTTC
TRBJ1-4 . . TRBV21-1 CASRRARNEKLFF TGTGCCAGCAGGAGGGCCCGGAATGAAAAACTGTTTTTT
TRBJ1-1 . TRBD1 TRBV5-1 CASSLAPDVRGEAFF TGCGCCAGCAGCTTGGCCCCCGACGTCAGGGGGGAAGCTTTCTTT
TRBJ1-2 . . TRBV2 CASRGRDSLNGYTF TGTGCCAGCAGAGGCAGGGACTCACTGAATGGCTACACCTTC
TRBJ1-2 . TRBD1 TRBV7-9 CASRPTGEGYGYTF TGTGCCAGCAGGCCTACAGGGGAAGGGTATGGCTACACCTTC
TRBJ1-1 once TRBD1 TRBV28 CASSLRGHTEAFF TGTGCCAGCAGTTTAAGGGGGCACACTGAAGCTTTCTTT
TRBJ2-2 . . TRBV5-1 CASSLAGSMNTGELFF TGCGCCAGCAGCTTGGCCGGTAGTATGAACACCGGGGAGCTGTTTTTT
TRBJ2-3 . TRBD2 TRBV7-2 CASSSLPAGDTDTQYF TGTGCCAGCAGCTCGCTTCCAGCGGGGGACACAGATACGCAGTATTTT
TRBJ1-1 . TRBD1 TRBV7-9 CASSYGDRVDTEAFF TGTGCCAGCAGCTACGGAGACAGGGTGGACACTGAAGCTTTCTTT